This T cell receptor beta chain comes out of a study of T cells in localized non-small cell lung cancer. Germline V gives CDR1 SGHAT, CDR2 FQNNGV. V was shortened by 6 bases and J by 0 bases, with 17 bases between the two germline ends. The CDR3 consists of 16 residues. With regard to this clone: No antigen is known for it.

Overall study results and limits: Longer overall survival associated with higher blood T cell density; shorter survival with higher adjacent-lung clonality. There was higher T cell clonality in uninvolved adjacent lung than in tumor, and it was highest there.

Using immunoSEQ multiplex PCR, the repertoire was profiled, and TCRdb retains in-frame clones only, with some absent. This table has roughly 39,000 clones, 90% to 95% appearing once. V is TRBV11-2 and J is TRBJ1-1; tentatively, D is TRBD1 (5 bases). Sample: PBMCs, taken before any cancer treatment. The source of this sequence is a woman aged 40-70 years with stage II lung adenocarcinoma. The CDR3 sequence is CASSRQLSLLNTEAFF. Here the CDR3 DNA reads TGTGCCAGCAGTAGACAGCTTTCTTTATTGAACACTGAAGCTTTCTTT.